The rows below give T cell receptor beta chains drawn from one sample of a study of T cell responses to AZD1222 COVID-19 vaccine. Using immunoSEQ multiplex PCR, the repertoire was profiled, and TCRdb retains in-frame clones only, with some absent. The table lists about 140,000 clones, roughly 89% of them singletons. The input for sequencing was peripheral blood, taken on day 0 of AZD1222 vaccination. The receptor set was obtained from an adult in good health. Each CDR3 is given with its conserved first and last residue. D genes are given only for firm matches. Size is omitted from some rows. Given values are once, few, many or a class for expanded clones.

j_gene,abundance,d_gene,v_gene,CDR3nt,CDR3aa
TRBJ2-1,.,TRBD1,TRBV24-1,TGTGCCACCAGTGACCAGGGACAGAATGAGCAGTTCTTC,CATSDQGQNEQFF
TRBJ1-3,.,TRBD1,TRBV5-1,TGCGCCAGATCACCCCTTTTCCGGGGACAGGGGAATGGAAACACCATATATTTT,CARSPLFRGQGNGNTIYF
TRBJ2-7,.,.,TRBV24-1,TGTGCCACCAGTGAGAAGGGACTCCCGGCTGAGTACGAGCAGTACTTC,CATSEKGLPAEYEQYF
TRBJ1-2,.,.,TRBV9,TGTGCCAGCAGCGTAGGACGCGGGCCTGGCTACACCTTC,CASSVGRGPGYTF
TRBJ1-3,.,TRBD1,TRBV5-1,TGCGCCAGCAGCCTCTCAGGGGGCCGTGATGGAAACACCATATATTTT,CASSLSGGRDGNTIYF
TRBJ1-1,once,.,TRBV9,TGTGCCAGCAGCCCAGGAACCACTGAAGCTTTCTTT,CASSPGTTEAFF
TRBJ2-1,once,.,TRBV28,TGTGCCAGCAGTTTGTCCGAACTAGTTCTACACAATGAGCAGTTCTTC,CASSLSELVLHNEQFF
TRBJ2-2,.,.,TRBV19,TGTGCCAGTAGTATCCCTTCGAACACCGGGGAGCTGTTTTTT,CASSIPSNTGELFF
TRBJ1-1,.,TRBD1,TRBV18,TGTGCCAGCTCTCACCAGACAGGGCCTAACACTGAAGCTTTCTTT,CASSHQTGPNTEAFF
TRBJ1-1,.,TRBD1,TRBV30,TGTGCCTGGAGTCCGGTACCTCGGGACAGGGACGAAGGGGTCACTGAAGCTTTCTTT,CAWSPVPRDRDEGVTEAFF
TRBJ2-7,few,TRBD1,TRBV18,TGTGCCAGCTCACCCGGGACAGCAAGGGGCGAGCAGTACTTC,CASSPGTARGEQYF
TRBJ1-1,.,TRBD1,TRBV7-2,TGTGCCAGCAGCGAGCTCACAGGGGGCGTGAACACTGAAGCTTTCTTT,CASSELTGGVNTEAFF
TRBJ2-1,.,TRBD2,TRBV30,TGTGCCTGGAGTCTAACTAGCGGGAGAACTTTGAGGTGGGATGAGCAGTTCTTC,CAWSLTSGRTLRWDEQFF
TRBJ1-6,few,TRBD1,TRBV19,TGTGCCAGTAGTTTAACCGGGACAGGAGAGGATTCACCCCTCCACTTT,CASSLTGTGEDSPLHF
TRBJ2-3,.,.,TRBV7-2,TGTGCCAGCAGCTTTATTGCAGATACGCAGTATTTT,CASSFIADTQYF
TRBJ2-3,once,.,TRBV6-2/TRBV6-3,TGTGCCAGCAGTTACTCGAGTGCAGGGGGCACAGATACGCAGTATTTT,CASSYSSAGGTDTQYF
TRBJ1-1,.,.,TRBV27,TGTGCCAGCAGTTTATCGTCCCTACATCAAGTGAGGGGGACTGAAGCTTTCTTT,CASSLSSLHQVRGTEAFF
TRBJ1-1,.,.,TRBV5-1,TGCGCCAGCAGCTTGGCGGCAGGGCCGAACACTGAAGCTTTCTTT,CASSLAAGPNTEAFF
TRBJ2-7,.,TRBD1,TRBV6-5,TGTGCCAGCAGAGGACAGGGTGAAACCCACGAGCAGTACTTC,CASRGQGETHEQYF
TRBJ2-3,.,TRBD2,TRBV2,TGTGCCAGCATTTGGGCTCTCCGGGGGGGCACAGATACGCAGTATTTT,CASIWALRGGTDTQYF
TRBJ2-4,.,.,TRBV7-2,TGTGCCAGCAGCGTGGGGGGACAAGCCAAAAACATTCAGTACTTC,CASSVGGQAKNIQYF
TRBJ1-1,.,.,TRBV27,TGTGCCAGCAGTTTACGGACAGAGATGAACACTGAAGCTTTCTTT,CASSLRTEMNTEAFF
TRBJ2-2,.,.,TRBV19,TGTGCCAGTAGTACCCACATGATCCGCGGGGAGCTGTTTTTT,CASSTHMIRGELFF
TRBJ1-2,.,.,TRBV24-1,TGTGCCACCAGTGACGGCTATGGCTACACCTTC,CATSDGYGYTF
TRBJ2-1,.,TRBD1,TRBV19,TGTGCCAGTAGTATTATTCGGGGGACAGGGTTTGATGAGCAGTTCTTC,CASSIIRGTGFDEQFF
TRBJ1-5,.,.,TRBV24-1,TGTGCCACCAGTGACGGCACTGGTTGCTTTCAGCCCCAGCATTTT,CATSDGTGCFQPQHF
TRBJ2-3,.,.,TRBV9,TGTGCCAGCAGCTGGGGGGTTCCAACAGATACGCAGTATTTT,CASSWGVPTDTQYF
TRBJ1-4,.,TRBD1,TRBV10-3,TGTGCCATTAGGGACAGCCTTGCAACTAATGAAAAACTGTTTTTT,CAIRDSLATNEKLFF
TRBJ2-5,.,.,TRBV5-1,TGCGCCAGCAGCTTGGCCGGCGGCCAAGAGACCCAGTACTTC,CASSLAGGQETQYF
TRBJ1-4,once,.,TRBV7-9,TGTGCCAGCAGCTTGTCGGGCTTAAAGGCTGAAAAACTGTTTTTT,CASSLSGLKAEKLFF
TRBJ1-3,.,.,TRBV28,TGTGCCAGCAGTTTACATTCGCAGTCTGGAAACACCATATATTTT,CASSLHSQSGNTIYF
TRBJ2-4,.,TRBD1,TRBV29-1,TGCAGCGTTGAGGACAGGTTGAGTTACATTCAGTACTTC,CSVEDRLSYIQYF
TRBJ1-2,.,TRBD1,TRBV5-6,TGTGCCAGCAGCTTAAAACGGCCCCGGGACAGGGGGGTCTATGGCTACACCTTC,CASSLKRPRDRGVYGYTF
TRBJ1-1,.,.,TRBV30,TGTGCCTGGAATACAGGGCGGGGTGAAGCTTTCTTT,CAWNTGRGEAFF
TRBJ1-1,once,TRBD1,TRBV11-2,TGTGCCAGCAGCCCATTCGGGACAGCCAACACTGAAGCTTTCTTT,CASSPFGTANTEAFF
TRBJ1-1,.,.,TRBV4-1,TGCGCCAGCAGCCAGCCGACAGAAAGGTTGGGTGAAGCTTTCTTT,CASSQPTERLGEAFF
TRBJ2-7,.,.,TRBV5-1,TGCGCCAGCAGCTTCTCTTCCGGGGAGCAGTACTTC,CASSFSSGEQYF
TRBJ1-5,.,.,TRBV4-2,TGTGCCAGCAGCCAAGACAAGTTAAGCAATCAGCCCCAGCATTTT,CASSQDKLSNQPQHF
TRBJ2-3,.,TRBD1,TRBV6-5,TGTGCCAGCAGACTTCAGGGGGCAGATACGCAGTATTTT,CASRLQGADTQYF
TRBJ1-1,.,.,TRBV28,TGTGCCAGCAGTTTAGGACGGTCCCTTGAAGCTTTCTTT,CASSLGRSLEAFF
TRBJ1-6,few,.,TRBV28,TGTGCCAGCATCCTCGGGGTGGGCAATTCACCCCTCCACTTT,CASILGVGNSPLHF
TRBJ2-7,.,TRBD2,TRBV11-2,TGTGCCAGCAGATTAGGGGGTGCGGGGGGGTACGAGCAGTACTTC,CASRLGGAGGYEQYF
TRBJ1-2,.,TRBD1,TRBV5-4,TGTGCCAGCAGCTTTGAACAGGGGGGCTATGGCTACACCTTC,CASSFEQGGYGYTF
TRBJ1-2,.,TRBD1,TRBV30,TGTGCCTATACGAGGGACAGGGGTGCTTATGGCTACACCTTC,CAYTRDRGAYGYTF
TRBJ2-5,.,TRBD1,TRBV27,TGTGCCAGCAGTTTATCGCGGTCCCCAGGGGGCCGGGTGACCCAGTACTTC,CASSLSRSPGGRVTQYF
TRBJ2-7,.,TRBD1,TRBV29-1,TGCAGCGTTGAAGAGCGACAGGGCTACGAGCAGTACTTC,CSVEERQGYEQYF
TRBJ1-1,.,.,TRBV15,TGTGCCACCACGGGGGAGGCTTTCTTT,CATTGEAFF
TRBJ2-1,.,.,TRBV11-2,TGTGCCAGCAGCTTAGTAGCTACCTTGGGGAATGAGCAGTTCTTC,CASSLVATLGNEQFF
TRBJ2-3,.,TRBD2,TRBV4-1,TGCGCCAGCAGCCAACTGGCGGGGGGGACAGATACGCAGTATTTT,CASSQLAGGTDTQYF
TRBJ1-6,.,.,TRBV19,TGTGCCAGTACCGACAGGCAGGGATCACCCCTCCACTTT,CASTDRQGSPLHF
TRBJ1-2,.,.,TRBV24-1,TGTGCCACCAGTGATCCCCGGAGGCGACATGGCTACACCTTC,CATSDPRRRHGYTF
TRBJ1-2,.,.,TRBV6-5,TGTGCCAGCAGTACATACTCCTCAGGGAGTGGCTACACCTTC,CASSTYSSGSGYTF
TRBJ1-6,once,.,TRBV7-2,TGTGCCAGCAGTTGGGACTTTGCCTCGCCCCTCCACTTT,CASSWDFASPLHF
TRBJ1-1,.,.,TRBV7-9,TGTGCCAGCAGCTTAGCGATGTCAACCTTGGGGACTGAAGCTTTCTTT,CASSLAMSTLGTEAFF
TRBJ1-1,once,.,TRBV30,TGTGCCTGGAGGAAGACAGGCACGAACACTGAAGCTTTCTTT,CAWRKTGTNTEAFF
TRBJ2-7,.,TRBD1,TRBV11-2,TGTGCCAGCAGCATCGAGACAGGGTCCTACGAGCAGTACTTC,CASSIETGSYEQYF
TRBJ1-5,.,TRBD1,TRBV7-2,TGTGCCAGCAGCTCGAAGGGACAGCCTCTCGAGCCCCAGCATTTT,CASSSKGQPLEPQHF
TRBJ2-7,few,.,TRBV3-1/TRBV3-2,TGTGCCAGCAGCCAAGACGTCGTGAGCGTAGAGCAGTACTTC,CASSQDVVSVEQYF
TRBJ1-5,once,.,TRBV6-5,TGTGCCAGCAGTTACTCATTCAATCAGCCCCAGCATTTT,CASSYSFNQPQHF
TRBJ1-1,.,.,TRBV29-1,TGCAGCGTACTGGACAGTTTTCGAGGTATGAACACTGAAGCTTTCTTT,CSVLDSFRGMNTEAFF